Sequencing of this T cell receptor beta chain was carried out in a study of blood T cell repertoires in COVID-19. Some clones are missing from TCRdb's copy, which holds only in-frame ones; the method was immunoSEQ multiplex PCR. Seen here are around 260,000 clones, approximately 90% observed once, and the top ten hold around 3%. This clone came up a few times. The CDR3 has 14 amino acids. The V end lost 1 base, the J end lost 6 bases, and 10 bases lay between the germline ends. CDR1 is SEHNR and CDR2 is FQNEAQ in the germline V gene (reference sequence). Sequencing input: peripheral blood. This sequence was found in a woman younger than 45 with active or convalescent COVID-19. The chain uses TRBV7-9 and TRBJ1-5, with D tentatively TRBD1 (5 bases). CDR3 residues: CASSLGQIGQPQHF. The DNA for the CDR3 is TGTGCCAGCAGCTTAGGACAGATAGGTCAGCCCCAGCATTTT.